Described below is a single TCR beta chain sequence and its context. The data belong to a study of blood T cell repertoires in COVID-19. V shed 2 bases and J shed 8 bases, with 12 bases lying between them. The CDR3 runs to 14 residues. Germline CDR1 and CDR2: MNHEY and SMNVEV (reference sequence). Method: immunoSEQ multiplex PCR; TCRdb's copy keeps in-frame clones and lacks some. The sample has roughly 400,000 clones; around nine tenths are singletons. The sequence was collected from a woman aged 45-60 years who had recovered from COVID-19. The sequenced sample consisted of PBMCs or T cells enriched from blood (not recorded which). The rearrangement joins TRBV27 to TRBJ1-4; D possibly corresponds to TRBD1 (6 bases). CDR3 loop: CASSLAQGYEKLFF. Written as DNA, the CDR3 is TGTGCCAGCAGTTTAGCGCAGGGGTACGAAAAACTGTTTTTT.